Below, 15 T cell receptor beta chains from the same sample are listed, as sequenced in a study of T cells in Graves' hyperthyroidism and ophthalmopathy. RNA transcripts provided the source from which TCR beta CDR3 regions were amplified. First-round RT-PCR targeting the TCR CDR3 was performed with the HTBI primer set. Via MiXCR, TCRdb re-called the multiplex PCR reads, giving one row per CDR3 protein. The sample shows about 700,000 distinct CDR3 sequences, over 40% of them seen only once. Material for sequencing was peripheral blood or thyroid tissue (not recorded which). Receptors were obtained from an adult man with Graves' disease, either hyperthyroidism or ophthalmopathy (not recorded which).

Regarding this clonotype: A much more abundant neighbour one base away suggests this may be a read error. The chain uses TRBV20-1 and TRBJ2-7; weak D call: TRBD2 (5 bases). The CDR3 is made up of 12 amino acids. Germline CDR1 is DFQATT and CDR2 is SNEGSKA (reference sequence). V was trimmed by 0 bases and J by 6 bases, leaving 9 bases between them. The CDR3 region has the DNA TGCAGTGCTAGAGACGGAGGATGCGAGCAGTACTTC. It codes for CSARDGGCEQYF.

The J gene is TRBJ1-5, the V gene TRBV11-2; weak D call: TRBD1 (5 bases). Germline assignment: CDR1 SGHAT and CDR2 FQNNGV. The length of the CDR3 is 13 residues. This chain's CDR3 is CARGQGTNQPQHF. The CDR3 nucleotides are TGTGCTAGAGGTCAGGGTACCAATCAGCCCCAGCATTTT.

The V call is TRBV7-9, the J call TRBJ2-7, with 9 bases that match TRBD1. This CDR3 region has 14 residues. The V and J ends lost 5 bases and 6 bases, in that order; junction bases with no gene match: 8. The germline CDR1 and CDR2 sequences are SEHNR and FQNEAQ (reference sequence). This CDR3 reads CASSPGQGGSEQYF. CDR3 bases: TGTGCCAGCAGCCCGGGACAGGGTGGCTCCGAGCAGTACTTC.

The J gene is TRBJ1-4, the V gene TRBV15, with D maybe TRBD1 (6 bases). V was pared by 4 bases and J by 0 bases, with 9 bases between. The CDR3 sequence is 15 residues long. The germline CDR1 and CDR2 sequences are LNHNV and YYDKDF (reference sequence). The CDR3 bases are TGTGCCACCAGCACCTCAGGGGCAACTAATGAAAAACTGTTTTTT. Amino acids: CATSTSGATNEKLFF. The full variable domain, its missing parts supplied by reference TRBV15 and TRBJ1-4, is DAMVIQNPRYQVTQFGKPVTLSCSQTLNHNVMYWYQQKSSQAPKLLFHYYDKDFNNEADTPDNFQSRRPNTSFCFLDIRSPGLGDTAMYLCATSTSGATNEKLFFGSGTQLSVL.

This clonotype was seen only a few times. The chain recombines TRBV7-9 with TRBJ1-4, with D uncertain. Trimming took off 3 bases at V and 7 bases at J, with 12 bases between the two ends. This CDR3 contains 14 residues. Germline-derived CDR1 and CDR2 are SEHNR and FQNEAQ (reference sequence). CDR3 residues: CASSFSERPEKLFF. The CDR3 region has the DNA TGTGCCAGCAGCTTTTCCGAACGGCCTGAAAAACTGTTTTTT.

This clonotype was seen a handful of times. The rearrangement joins TRBV20-1 to TRBJ1-2; 9 nucleotides agree with TRBD1. CDR1 and CDR2 from the germline V gene are DFQATT and SNEGSKA (reference sequence). The CDR3 loop spans 15 amino acids. V shed 1 base, J shed 6 bases, and the junction held 9 bases outside the gene matches. This CDR3 reads CSARAPGQGNDGYTF. CDR3 DNA: TGCAGTGCTAGAGCGCCGGGACAGGGAAACGATGGCTACACCTTC.

Many counts were recorded for this clonotype. The rearrangement links TRBV7-9 to TRBJ2-7, with D uncertain. Trimming took 3 bases from V and 5 from J, leaving 8 bases between them. Germline V gives CDR1 SEHNR, CDR2 FQNEAQ (reference sequence). The CDR3 loop spans 12 amino acids. This CDR3 reads CASSFIVHEQYF. CDR3 nucleotides: TGTGCCAGCAGCTTTATAGTCCACGAGCAGTACTTC.

The CDR3 DNA sequence: TGTGCCAGCAGCCTTTCTGAGGGGACAGGGGGCTCGGGCAATCAGCCCCAGCATTTT. Protein product: CASSLSEGTGGSGNQPQHF. The V gene is TRBV12-3 or TRBV12-4, the J gene TRBJ1-5; 12 bases agree with TRBD1. The CDR3 extends over 19 amino acids. With 6 bases clipped from V and 2 bases from J, the junction kept 14 bases outside the gene matches.

Written as DNA, the CDR3 is TGTGCCAGCAGCTTACAGAGCGGAAGCTCCTACGAGCAGTACTTC. The encoded protein is CASSLQSGSSYEQYF. The rearrangement joins TRBV7-6 to TRBJ2-7; tentative D call: TRBD2 (5 bases). This CDR3 is 15 amino acids long. The V end lost 2 bases, the J end lost 0 bases, and 11 bases lay between the germline ends. Germline CDR1 SGHVS, CDR2 FNYEAQ.

This clonotype was recorded many times. The genes are TRBV2 and TRBJ1-1; 9 bases match TRBD1. CDR3 size: 15 residues. The junction had 3 bases not matched to a gene; V was cut back by 3 bases and J by 1 base. In germline, CDR1 is SNHLY, CDR2 FYNNEI. The CDR3 nucleotides read TGTGCCAGCAGTGAGCGGACAGGGGCGAACACTGAAGCTTTCTTT. This translates into CASSERTGANTEAFF. Drawing the rest from reference TRBV2 and TRBJ1-1, the complete variable domain is EPEVTQTPSHQVTQMGQEVILRCVPISNHLYFYWYRQILGQKVEFLVSFYNNEISEKSEIFDDQFSVERPDGSNFTLKIRSTKLEDSAMYFCASSERTGANTEAFFGQGTRLTVV.

The gene calls are TRBV7-9 and TRBJ1-6, with 7 bases matching TRBD1. CDR3 length: 17 amino acids. Looked up from germline, CDR1 is SEHNR and CDR2 is FQNEAQ (reference sequence). V shed 5 bases, J shed 4 bases, and the junction held 11 bases outside the gene matches. CDR3 in DNA: TGTGCCAGCAGCCCTCCGGGACAGAGAAGATATAATTCACCCCTCCACTTT. This codes for CASSPPGQRRYNSPLHF. The whole variable domain, filled in from reference TRBV7-9 and TRBJ1-6, reads DTGVSQNPRHKITKRGQNVTFRCDPISEHNRLYWYRQTLGQGPEFLTYFQNEAQLEKSRLLSDRFSAERPKGSFSTLEIQRTEQGDSAMYLCASSPPGQRRYNSPLHFGNGTRLTVT.

The genes are TRBV20-1 and TRBJ1-5; no clear D gene. CDR1 is DFQATT, CDR2 SNEGSKA, per germline (reference sequence). Trimming removed 8 bases from V and 9 bases from J, with 14 bases in between. The CDR3 runs to 11 residues. The CDR3 DNA sequence: TGCAGTTTATCGGGGAAAGGGCCCCAGCATTTT. Encoded protein: CSLSGKGPQHF.

A note on this clonotype: The germline gene is not matched at one end of the junction; a read error may be the cause. The chain carries TRBV7-7 and TRBJ2-7; 8 positions agree with TRBD1. Gene TRBJ2-1 matches the end of the DNA better, so the J call may be wrong. Per germline, CDR1 SSHAT and CDR2 FNYEAQ (reference sequence). The CDR3 totals 14 residues. The CDR3, as DNA: TGTGCTAGCAGCCCGGGACAGGCACAGGGTGAGCAGTTCTTC. It is translated as CASSPGQAQGEQFF.

In its sample, this clonotype was seen a few times. The rearrangement uses TRBV12-3 or TRBV12-4 and TRBJ1-6, with D possibly being TRBD1 (6 bases). This CDR3 is 15 amino acids long. The V end lost 2 bases, the J end lost 9 bases, and 14 bases lay between the germline ends. CDR3 protein: CASSLTGAVASPLHF. The CDR3 DNA reads TGTGCCAGCAGTTTAACGGGGGCAGTGGCTTCACCCCTCCACTTT.

The genes are TRBV5-1 and TRBJ1-1; 7 nucleotides match TRBD1. Germline CDR1 is SGHRS and CDR2 is YFSETQ. The CDR3 covers 15 residues. V shed 4 bases, J shed 6 bases, and the junction held 12 bases outside the gene matches. The CDR3 here is CASSQKGGGAAEAFF. CDR3 DNA: TGCGCCAGCAGCCAGAAGGGAGGGGGCGCGGCTGAAGCTTTCTTT.